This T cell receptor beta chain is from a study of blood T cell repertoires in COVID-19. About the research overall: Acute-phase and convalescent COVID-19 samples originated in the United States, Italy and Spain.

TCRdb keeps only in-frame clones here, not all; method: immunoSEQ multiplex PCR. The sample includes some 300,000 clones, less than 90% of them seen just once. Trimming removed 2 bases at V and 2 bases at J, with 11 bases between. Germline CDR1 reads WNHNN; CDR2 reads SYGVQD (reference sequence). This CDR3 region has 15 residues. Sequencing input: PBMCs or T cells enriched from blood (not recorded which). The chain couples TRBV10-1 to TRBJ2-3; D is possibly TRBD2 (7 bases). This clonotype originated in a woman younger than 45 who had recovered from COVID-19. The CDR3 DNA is TGCGCCAGCAGTGAGCCGGGGGGCTACACAGATACGCAGTATTTT. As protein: CASSEPGGYTDTQYF.